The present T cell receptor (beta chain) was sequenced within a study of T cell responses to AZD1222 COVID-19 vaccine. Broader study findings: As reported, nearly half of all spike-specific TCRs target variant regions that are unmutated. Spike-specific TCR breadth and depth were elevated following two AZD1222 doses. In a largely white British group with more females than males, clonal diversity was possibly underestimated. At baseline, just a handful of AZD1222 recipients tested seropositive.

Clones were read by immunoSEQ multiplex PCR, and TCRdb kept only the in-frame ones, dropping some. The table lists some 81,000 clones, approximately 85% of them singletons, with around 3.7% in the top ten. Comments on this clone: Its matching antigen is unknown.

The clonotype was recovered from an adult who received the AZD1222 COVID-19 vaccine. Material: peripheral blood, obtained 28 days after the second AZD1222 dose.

CDR3 sequence: CASSSGQGGYGYTF. The CDR3 bases are TGTGCCAGCAGCTCCGGACAGGGAGGGTATGGCTACACCTTC. The gene calls are TRBV11-1 and TRBJ1-2; 8 nucleotides line up with TRBD1. The junction had 6 bases not matched to a gene; V was cut back by 4 bases and J by 5 bases. There are 14 residues in the CDR3. Per germline, CDR1 SGHAT and CDR2 FQDESV (reference sequence).